This TCR beta chain was recovered during a study of early T cells in non-severe SARS-CoV-2 infection. Overall study: Whole-blood bulk RNA, unsorted, was sequenced, and chains were unpaired.

Each cDNA molecule carried a unique molecular identifier. TCRdb re-analysed the 5' RACE reads in MiXCR, keeping a single row per CDR3 protein. Among approximately 73,000 distinct CDR3 sequences listed, around 10% were seen once. Whole-study results and caveats: Lookups in VDJdb leaned toward anti-spike CD8 responses and missed private and CD4 specificities.

The CDR3 is 14 amino acids. V was shortened by 4 bases and J by 5 bases, with 14 bases between the two germline ends. The V gene's germline CDR1 is SGHRS and CDR2 YFSETQ. This clonotype was seen repeatedly, ten times or more. Its antigen is still unknown. The sequence derives from an adult who was a healthcare worker with PCR-confirmed SARS-CoV-2 infection or an uninfected control (not recorded which). The J gene is TRBJ2-3, the V gene TRBV5-1, with D perhaps matching TRBD1 (6 bases). The sequencing input was whole blood. This CDR3 reads CASSGGQKEDTQYF. CDR3 nucleotides: TGCGCCAGCAGCGGAGGACAGAAGGAAGATACGCAGTATTTT.